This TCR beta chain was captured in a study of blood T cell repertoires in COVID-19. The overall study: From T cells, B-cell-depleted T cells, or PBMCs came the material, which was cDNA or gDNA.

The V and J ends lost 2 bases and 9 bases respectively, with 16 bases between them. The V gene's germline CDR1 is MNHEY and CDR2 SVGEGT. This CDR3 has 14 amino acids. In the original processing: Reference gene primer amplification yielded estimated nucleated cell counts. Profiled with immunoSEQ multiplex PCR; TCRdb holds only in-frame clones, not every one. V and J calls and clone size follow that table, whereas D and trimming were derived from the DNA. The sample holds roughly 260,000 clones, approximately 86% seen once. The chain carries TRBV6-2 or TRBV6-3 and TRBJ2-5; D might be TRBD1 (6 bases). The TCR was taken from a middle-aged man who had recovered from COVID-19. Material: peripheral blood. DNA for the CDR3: TGTGCCAGCAGTTACCCGACGACAGGCCTATCCCAGTACTTC. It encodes CASSYPTTGLSQYF.